This TCR beta chain was recorded in a study of human thymus T cells. General observations from the study: There were highly overlapping thymic repertoires among unrelated individuals, as related research reported. Biased V and J segment usage appeared in thymus and peripheral blood.

Profiled with immunoSEQ multiplex PCR; TCRdb holds only in-frame clones, not every one. In the table there are around 130,000 clones, around 95% of which are singletons. Thymus tissue for the work was resected from patients undergoing corrective heart surgery. Healthy Finnish infants having corrective surgery for congenital heart defects served as donors. The CDR3 has 18 amino acids. Unmatched junction bases numbered 5, after V lost 2 bases and J lost 1 base. Germline lookup yields CDR1 SNHLY and CDR2 FYNNEI. Of note for this clone: Its specificity is unknown.

The receptor was isolated from a boy in the first two years of life with a congenital heart defect but otherwise immunologically healthy. The chain uses TRBV2 and TRBJ2-6; 10 nucleotides agree with TRBD2. Specimen: thymus tissue. This chain's CDR3 is CASSERNSGGSGANVLTF. The CDR3, as DNA: TGTGCCAGCAGTGAACGGAATAGCGGGGGGTCTGGGGCCAACGTCCTGACTTTC.